One TCR beta chain is described in this entry. Its specificity is unknown. The CDR3 length is 13 residues. In germline, CDR1 is KGHDR, CDR2 SFDVKD. Trimming cost V 5 bases and J 5 bases, with 9 bases left between them. This entry is derived from a study of T cell responses to AZD1222 COVID-19 vaccine. The data were produced by immunoSEQ multiplex PCR, yet TCRdb's version contains in-frame clones alone and is incomplete. Among around 140,000 clones listed, roughly 87% were seen once. Study-level points and caveats: The donors showed a predominance of white British ancestry and of females, with possible underestimation of clonal diversity. Spike-spanning, vaccine-associated CD4 TCRs were dominant at 160-218 and 743-854.

The TCR comes from an adult who received the MenACWY meningococcal vaccine as a control. The sequencing used peripheral blood, collected 28 days after the second dose of the MenACWY control vaccine. The chain has TRBV24-1 and TRBJ1-5; possibly TRBD1 for D (5 bases). The CDR3 bases are TGTGCCACCAGTGTGGAAGGGGATCAGCCCCAGCATTTT. Encoded protein: CATSVEGDQPQHF.